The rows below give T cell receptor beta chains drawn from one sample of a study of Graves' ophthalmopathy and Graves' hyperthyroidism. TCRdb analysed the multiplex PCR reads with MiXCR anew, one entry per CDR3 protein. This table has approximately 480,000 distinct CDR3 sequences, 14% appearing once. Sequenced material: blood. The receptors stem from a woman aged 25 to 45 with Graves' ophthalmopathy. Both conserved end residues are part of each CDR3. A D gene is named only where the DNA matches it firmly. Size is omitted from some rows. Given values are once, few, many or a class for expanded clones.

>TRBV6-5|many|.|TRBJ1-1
CASSYSSRGNEAFF
TGTGCCAGCAGTTACTCGAGTAGGGGGAACGAAGCTTTCTTT
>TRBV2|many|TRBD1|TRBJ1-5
CASSPSQGDPAKGPQHF
TGTGCCAGCAGCCCCTCTCAGGGGGACCCCGCAAAAGGGCCCCAGCATTTT
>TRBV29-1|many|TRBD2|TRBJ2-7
CSARLAGYEQYF
TGCAGCGCAAGACTAGCCGGGTACGAGCAGTACTTC
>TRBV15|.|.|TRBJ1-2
CATSRDTVYGYTF
TGTGCCACCAGCAGAGATACAGTCTATGGCTACACCTTC
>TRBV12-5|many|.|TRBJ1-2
CASGLGDRNYGYTF
TGTGCTAGTGGTTTAGGCGACAGGAACTATGGCTACACCTTC
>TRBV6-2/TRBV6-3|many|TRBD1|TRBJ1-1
CASTPDRGLMNTEAFF
TGTGCCAGCACACCGGACAGGGGTTTAATGAACACTGAAGCTTTCTTT
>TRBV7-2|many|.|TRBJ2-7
CASSARRGGYEQYF
TGTGCCAGCAGCGCCCGTCGTGGGGGGTACGAGCAGTACTTC
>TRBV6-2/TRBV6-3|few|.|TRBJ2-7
CASSYRQEYEQYF
TGTGCCAGCAGTTATCGCCAGGAATACGAGCAGTACTTC
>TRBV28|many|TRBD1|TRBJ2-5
CASSLYRGRRETQYF
TGTGCCAGCAGTTTATACAGGGGGCGCAGAGAGACCCAGTACTTC
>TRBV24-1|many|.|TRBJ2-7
CATSDASGGYEQYF
TGTGCCACCAGTGACGCCTCTGGGGGTTACGAGCAGTACTTC
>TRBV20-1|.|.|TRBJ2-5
CSASKGPVTQYF
TGCAGTGCTAGTAAGGGTCCGGTGACCCAGTACTTC
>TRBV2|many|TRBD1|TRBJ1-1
CASRITGTGWTEAFF
TGTGCCAGCAGGATCACCGGGACAGGGTGGACTGAAGCTTTCTTT
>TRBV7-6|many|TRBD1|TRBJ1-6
CASSSRGTENSPLHF
TGTGCCAGCAGCTCGCGGGGGACAGAAAATTCACCCCTCCACTTT
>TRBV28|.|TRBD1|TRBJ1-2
CASSLSETGGRGYTF
TGTGCCAGCAGTTTATCCGAGACAGGGGGCAGGGGCTACACCTTC
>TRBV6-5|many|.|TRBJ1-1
CASSYSRQGGDTEAFF
TGTGCCAGCAGTTACTCTCGGCAGGGAGGGGACACTGAAGCTTTCTTT
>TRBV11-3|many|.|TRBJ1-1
CASSLAGVGAEAFF
TGTGCCAGCAGCTTAGCCGGAGTAGGGGCTGAAGCTTTCTTT
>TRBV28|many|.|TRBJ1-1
CASSLSYGVNTEAFF
TGTGCCAGCAGTTTAAGTTACGGGGTCAACACTGAAGCTTTCTTT
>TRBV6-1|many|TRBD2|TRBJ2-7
CASSEAGLAGDEQYF
TGTGCCAGCAGTGAAGCGGGACTAGCGGGCGACGAGCAGTACTTC
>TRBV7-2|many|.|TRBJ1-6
CASSLDDSNSPLHF
TGTGCCAGCAGCTTAGATGACAGTAATTCACCCCTCCACTTT
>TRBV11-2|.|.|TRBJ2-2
CASNFQLKSNTGELFF
TGTGCCAGCAACTTCCAACTGAAATCGAACACCGGGGAGCTGTTTTTT
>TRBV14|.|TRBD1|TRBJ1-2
CASSRDSNLYGYTF
TGTGCCAGCAGCCGGGACAGTAACCTATATGGCTACACCTTC
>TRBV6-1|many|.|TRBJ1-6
CASSEEINSPLHF
TGTGCCAGCAGTGAAGAAATTAATTCACCCCTCCACTTT
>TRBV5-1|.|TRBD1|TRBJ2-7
CASSPGGLGLYEQYF
TGCGCCAGCAGCCCAGGGGGCCTTGGCCTCTACGAGCAGTACTTC
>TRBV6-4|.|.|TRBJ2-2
CASSEEYTGIGELFF
TGTGCCAGCAGTGAAGAATACACAGGGATCGGGGAGCTGTTTTTT
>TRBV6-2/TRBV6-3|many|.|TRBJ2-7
CASSYYRRQYF
TGTGCCAGCAGTTATTACAGGAGACAGTACTTC
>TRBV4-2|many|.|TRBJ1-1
CASSQGGVNTEAFF
TGTGCCAGCAGCCAAGGAGGCGTGAACACTGAAGCTTTCTTT
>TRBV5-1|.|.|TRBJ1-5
CASNGVRDESNQPQHF
TGCGCCAGCAATGGTGTCCGGGATGAAAGCAATCAGCCCCAGCATTTT
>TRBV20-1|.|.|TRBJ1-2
CSQYGPNYGYTF
TGCAGTCAATACGGACCTAACTATGGCTACACCTTC